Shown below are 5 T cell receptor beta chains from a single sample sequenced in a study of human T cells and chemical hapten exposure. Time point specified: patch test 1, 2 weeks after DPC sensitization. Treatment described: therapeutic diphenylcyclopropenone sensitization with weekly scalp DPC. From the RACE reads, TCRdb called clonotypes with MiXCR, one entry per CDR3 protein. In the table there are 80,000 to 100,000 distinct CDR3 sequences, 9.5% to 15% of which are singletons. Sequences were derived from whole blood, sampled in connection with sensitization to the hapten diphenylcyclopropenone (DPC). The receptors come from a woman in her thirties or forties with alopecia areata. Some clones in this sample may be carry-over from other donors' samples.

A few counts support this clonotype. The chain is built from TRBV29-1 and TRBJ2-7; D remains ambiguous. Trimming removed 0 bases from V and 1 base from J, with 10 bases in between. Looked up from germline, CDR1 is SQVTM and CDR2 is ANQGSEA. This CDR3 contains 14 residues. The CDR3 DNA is TGCAGCGTTGAAGAAACAGCCTTTTCCTACGAGCAGTACTTC. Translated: CSVEETAFSYEQYF.

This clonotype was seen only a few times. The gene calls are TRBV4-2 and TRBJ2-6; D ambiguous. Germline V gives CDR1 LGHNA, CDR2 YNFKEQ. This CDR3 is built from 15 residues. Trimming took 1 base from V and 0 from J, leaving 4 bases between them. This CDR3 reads CASSQGRSGANVLTF. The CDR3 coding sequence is TGTGCCAGCAGCCAAGGGCGCTCTGGGGCCAACGTCCTGACTTTC.

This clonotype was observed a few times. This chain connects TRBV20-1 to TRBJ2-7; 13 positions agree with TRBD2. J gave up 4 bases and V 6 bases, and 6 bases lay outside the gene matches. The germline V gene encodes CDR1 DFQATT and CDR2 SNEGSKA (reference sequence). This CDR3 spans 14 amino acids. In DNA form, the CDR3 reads TGCAGTGCGGTGGGACTAGCGGGGAGTTACGAGCAGTACTTC. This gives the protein CSAVGLAGSYEQYF.

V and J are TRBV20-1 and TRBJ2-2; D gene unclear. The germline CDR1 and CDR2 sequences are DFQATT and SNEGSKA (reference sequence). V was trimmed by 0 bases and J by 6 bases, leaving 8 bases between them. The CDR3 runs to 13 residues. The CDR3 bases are TGCAGTGCTAGAGATCGGGCAGCCGGGGAGCTGTTTTTT. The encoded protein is CSARDRAAGELFF.

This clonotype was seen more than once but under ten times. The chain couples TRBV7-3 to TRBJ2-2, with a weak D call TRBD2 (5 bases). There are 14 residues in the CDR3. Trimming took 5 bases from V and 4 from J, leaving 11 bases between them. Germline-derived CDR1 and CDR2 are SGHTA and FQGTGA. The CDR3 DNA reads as TGTGCCAGCAGCCCCCGGGGTCGCACCGGGGAGCTGTTTTTT. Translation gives CASSPRGRTGELFF.